The clone carrying this T cell receptor beta chain has ten or more counts. Its antigen remains unknown. This sample stems from a study of T cell repertoires in cytomegalovirus infection. On the study more broadly: Both CMV infection and a matching HLA type were indicated by public TCR beta signatures. Study results and caveats: HLA-C-restricted, CMV-specific TCR beta clonotypes were dominant ex vivo. Identification of carriers of CMV plus the relevant HLA was performed using cumulative public TCR beta family frequency.

MiXCR, run by TCRdb on the reads, gives a single entry per CDR3 protein. This sample has hundreds of thousands of distinct CDR3 sequences, with 30% to 40% found just once. CDR1 and CDR2 (germline): SEHNR, FQNEAQ (reference sequence). The V end was cut by 0 bases, the J end by 3 bases, with 13 bases between. This CDR3 spans 16 amino acids. The sample in question was cultured PBMCs, obtained from culture after CMV antigen stimulation. The receptor's source is a human donor in good health (CMV status not recorded). Some clones in this sample may be carry-over from other donors' samples. This sequence joins TRBV7-9 and TRBJ2-3, with a possible D match to TRBD1 (6 bases). The CDR3 region has the DNA TGTGCCAGCAGCTTAGCGCTCAGGGGACCGACAGATACGCAGTATTTT. Encoded protein: CASSLALRGPTDTQYF.